The 28 T cell receptor beta chains given below trace back to one sample, sequenced in a study of cytomegalovirus exposure and HLA in healthy donors. The PCR had 60 Vbeta and 13 Jbeta primers. Sequenced by immunoSEQ multiplex PCR; TCRdb stores in-frame clones only, minus some. This table holds some 150,000 clones, about four fifths found once. Input material: PBMCs. The source is a male donor in good health and CMV-seronegative.

This clone was seen only a few times. V gene TRBV7-2 combines with J gene TRBJ2-7; possible D gene TRBD1, 6 bases. V shed 4 bases and J shed 0 bases, with 10 bases lying between them. CDR3 size: 14 residues. Germline CDR1 is SGHTA and CDR2 is FQGNSA. CDR3 protein: CASSSQGSSYEQYF. The CDR3 nucleotides are TGTGCCAGCAGCTCACAGGGAAGCTCCTACGAGCAGTACTTC. Drawing the rest from reference TRBV7-2 and TRBJ2-7, the complete variable domain is GAGVSQSPSNKVTEKGKDVELRCDPISGHTALYWYRQSLGQGLEFLIYFQGNSAPDKSGLPSDRFSAERTGGSVSTLTIQRTQQEDSAVYLCASSSQGSSYEQYFGPGTRLTVT.

The chain couples TRBV30 to TRBJ2-3; a possible D gene is TRBD2 (5 bases). Germline CDR1 GTSNPN, CDR2 SVGIG (reference sequence). V was clipped by 3 bases and J by 0 bases, with 7 bases between them. This CDR3 is 13 amino acids long. CDR3 loop: CAWSGISTDTQYF. The CDR3 DNA reads TGTGCCTGGAGCGGGATAAGCACAGATACGCAGTATTTT.

The V gene is TRBV5-1, the J gene TRBJ1-2; 11 bases are shared with TRBD1. Germline assignment: CDR1 SGHRS and CDR2 YFSETQ. This CDR3 is 13 amino acids long. V shed 4 bases, J shed 8 bases, and the junction held 4 bases outside the gene matches. CDR3 DNA sequence: TGCGCCAGCAGCGGGGACAGGGGGGACGGCTACACCTTC. Its translation is CASSGDRGDGYTF.

The rearrangement joins TRBV5-4 to TRBJ1-3; tentative D call: TRBD1 (6 bases). V lost 1 base and J lost 0, with 11 bases in between. Germline CDR1 is SGHNT and CDR2 is YYREEE (reference sequence). This CDR3 has 16 residues. CDR3 amino acids: CASSLMGANSGNTIYF. CDR3 DNA sequence: TGTGCCAGCAGCTTGATGGGGGCAAACTCTGGAAACACCATATATTTT.

V and J are TRBV9 and TRBJ2-1; 9 bases match TRBD1. Per the germline V gene, CDR1 is SGDLS and CDR2 is YYNGEE. J lost 6 bases, V lost 2 bases, and 9 bases had no gene match. The CDR3 consists of 16 residues. CDR3 sequence: CASSVQLGTGINEQFF. CDR3 DNA: TGTGCCAGCAGCGTCCAATTGGGGACAGGGATCAATGAGCAGTTCTTC.

This clone was counted between two and nine times. V and J are TRBV5-6 and TRBJ1-1; D might be TRBD1 (5 bases). Germline V lookup: CDR1 SGHDT, CDR2 YYEEEE. This CDR3 is 14 amino acids long. V was shortened by 4 bases and J by 2 bases, with 12 bases between the two germline ends. The CDR3 DNA reads TGTGCCAGCAGCCGCCGACAGACCAACACTGAAGCTTTCTTT. This codes for CASSRRQTNTEAFF.

CDR3 region: CASSWSPGQGYGYTF. CDR3 DNA sequence: TGTGCCAGCAGCTGGTCACCGGGACAGGGGTACGGCTACACCTTC. This chain links TRBV27 with TRBJ1-2; TRBD1 aligns across 10 bases. The J segment lost 8 bases and the V segment lost 6 bases, leaving 12 bases of the junction unmatched. Germline CDR1 and CDR2: MNHEY and SMNVEV (reference sequence). This CDR3 comprises 15 residues.

This rearrangement joins TRBV15 to TRBJ2-3; TRBD1 aligns across 10 bases. Unmatched junction bases numbered 11, after V lost 3 bases and J lost 5 bases. Germline V lookup: CDR1 LNHNV, CDR2 YYDKDF (reference sequence). There are 17 residues in the CDR3. The CDR3 spells CATSRDDRGRVEDTQYF. In DNA form, the CDR3 reads TGTGCCACCAGCAGGGATGACAGGGGGCGCGTTGAAGATACGCAGTATTTT.

The table lists this clone with a count of one. J is TRBJ1-1 and V is TRBV25-1; unclear D gene. The CDR3 is 14 residues long. Germline CDR1 and CDR2: MGHDK and SYGVNS. Trimming removed 7 bases at V and 6 bases at J, with 18 bases between. The CDR3 DNA follows: TGTGCCAGCACCCCCGCGGAGGCCTCCCCTGAAGCTTTCTTT. Its protein product is CASTPAEASPEAFF.

The chain has TRBV9 and TRBJ1-4, with a weak D call TRBD1 (5 bases). Germline loops: CDR1 SGDLS, CDR2 YYNGEE. The CDR3 runs to 15 residues. Deletions cut 3 bases from V and 0 bases from J, with 9 bases between. This chain's CDR3 is CASSEKGSTNEKLFF. CDR3 bases: TGTGCCAGCAGCGAAAAGGGGTCAACTAATGAAAAACTGTTTTTT.

This clone was counted between two and nine times. The chain links TRBV5-1 to TRBJ2-1, with D unresolved. Germline V gene lookup returns CDR1 SGHRS and CDR2 YFSETQ. The CDR3 has 12 residues. The V end lost 2 bases, the J end lost 7 bases, and 7 bases lay between the germline ends. The CDR3 protein is CASSFTGNEQFF. CDR3 nucleotide sequence: TGCGCCAGCAGCTTTACCGGGAATGAGCAGTTCTTC.

The chain links TRBV5-4 to TRBJ2-7; 7 nucleotides line up with TRBD1. CDR3 size: 15 residues. Germline CDR1 SGHNT, CDR2 YYREEE (reference sequence). V shed 5 bases, J shed 2 bases, and the junction held 10 bases outside the gene matches. The CDR3 loop reads CASRPDQGVAYEQYF. The CDR3 DNA sequence: TGTGCCAGCAGGCCCGACCAGGGGGTCGCCTACGAGCAGTACTTC.

This clone was counted between two and nine times. The V gene is TRBV5-6, the J gene TRBJ2-5, with D unclear. The closer fit of TRBJ2-7 to the DNA end suggests the J call may be wrong. The CDR3 is 12 residues long. Germline-derived CDR1 and CDR2 are SGHDT and YYEEEE. CDR3 protein: CASSFSYYEQYF. CDR3 DNA sequence: TGTGCCAGCAGCTTCTCTTACTACGAGCAGTACTTC.

The chain uses TRBV5-1 and TRBJ1-2; D might be TRBD1 (6 bases). Germline lookup yields CDR1 SGHRS and CDR2 YFSETQ. Trimming removed 3 bases from V and 6 bases from J, with 18 bases in between. The CDR3 runs to 15 residues. The CDR3 region is CASSSHGQINNGYTF. CDR3 in DNA: TGCGCCAGCAGCTCCCACGGACAGATCAATAATGGCTACACCTTC.

The sample holds a few counts of this clone. The chain employs TRBV6-5 and TRBJ2-7; a possible D gene is TRBD1 (8 bases). Germline V gene data show CDR1 as MNHEY and CDR2 as SVGAGI. This CDR3 has 13 amino acids. V lost 4 bases, J lost 7 bases, and 14 bases lay in between. The CDR3 reads CASSSGQGGEQYF. The CDR3 region has the DNA TGTGCCAGCAGTTCCGGACAGGGAGGGGAGCAGTACTTC.

This chain joins TRBV4-1 and TRBJ1-4, with 7 bases lining up with TRBD1. Germline V gene lookup returns CDR1 MGHRA and CDR2 YSYEKL. Trimming removed 1 base from V and 3 bases from J; junction bases left unmatched: 8. The length of the CDR3 is 17 residues. The CDR3 coding sequence is TGCGCCAGCAGCCAAGGACAGGGTAGGGGTCCTAATGAAAAACTGTTTTTT. Translating it yields CASSQGQGRGPNEKLFF.

The chain combines TRBV9 with TRBJ1-1, with a tentative D call TRBD1 (6 bases). Trimming left V 3 bases short and J 3 bases short, with 12 bases between. The CDR3 is made up of 14 amino acids. From germline, CDR1 is SGDLS and CDR2 YYNGEE. The CDR3 is CASSAEGGDTEAFF. In nucleotides, the CDR3 is TGTGCCAGCAGCGCTGAGGGGGGGGACACTGAAGCTTTCTTT. Full variable domain (missing parts from reference TRBV9 and TRBJ1-1): DSGVTQTPKHLITATGQRVTLRCSPRSGDLSVYWYQQSLDQGLQFLIQYYNGEERAKGNILERFSAQQFPDLHSELNLSSLELGDSALYFCASSAEGGDTEAFFGQGTRLTVV.

This chain joins TRBV30 and TRBJ1-3; D gene ambiguous. The CDR3 runs to 13 residues. Between the trimmed V and J ends, which lost 5 bases and 0 bases, there was a span of 8 bases. CDR1 and CDR2 from the germline V gene are GTSNPN and SVGIG (reference sequence). CDR3 sequence (DNA): TGTGCCTGGGAGAGGGACTCTGGAAACACCATATATTTT. It encodes CAWERDSGNTIYF. Together with reference TRBV30 and TRBJ1-3, the CDR3 gives the full variable domain: SQTIHQWPATLVQPVGSPLSLECTVEGTSNPNLYWYRQAAGRGLQLLFYSVGIGQISSEVPQNLSASRPQDRQFILSSKKLLLSDSGFYLCAWERDSGNTIYFGEGSWLTVV.

This clone was detected only once. V usage is TRBV21-1 and J usage is TRBJ2-7; the table's D call of TRBD1 was not tested on the DNA. TRBV21-1 is assigned pseudogene status. The CDR3 has 15 amino acids. CDR3 sequence (DNA): TGTGCCAGCAGCAAGACAGGGGGCCTAGGGGACGAGCAGTACTTC. Translated, it gives CASSKTGGLGDEQYF.

CDR3 sequence reads: CASSFRQAQLSNYGYTF. In DNA form, the CDR3 reads TGTGCCAGCAGCTTTCGCCAGGCACAACTTTCTAACTATGGCTACACCTTC. The V and J genes are TRBV7-2 and TRBJ1-2; D is unclear. The V gene's germline CDR1 is SGHTA and CDR2 FQGNSA. Trimming cost V 3 bases and J 0 bases, with 17 bases left between them. The CDR3 sequence is 17 residues long.

This chain links TRBV25-1 with TRBJ2-3; D gene unclear. Germline values: CDR1 MGHDK, CDR2 SYGVNS. The V end lost 1 base, the J end lost 0 bases, and 5 bases lay between the germline ends. The CDR3 has 14 amino acids. The CDR3 DNA reads as TGTGCCAGCAGTGAATGGGCAAGCACAGATACGCAGTATTTT. Translating gives CASSEWASTDTQYF. Full variable domain (outside the CDR3, taken from reference TRBV25-1 and TRBJ2-3): EADIYQTPRYLVIGTGKKITLECSQTMGHDKMYWYQQDPGMELHLIHYSYGVNSTEKGDLSSESTVSRIRTEHFPLTLESARPSHTSQYLCASSEWASTDTQYFGPGTRLTVL.

The rearrangement uses TRBV12-1 and TRBJ1-6. TRBV12-1 is recorded as a pseudogene. The CDR3 sequence is 15 residues long. The DNA for the CDR3 is TGTGCCAGCTTCCCTGAATCGGGGTTAAATTCACCCCTCCACTTT. This encodes CASFPESGLNSPLHF.

The CDR3 loop reads CASSDPTGRRGYTF. CDR3 DNA: TGTGCCAGCAGTGACCCGACAGGACGGAGGGGCTACACCTTC. The V gene is TRBV6-1, the J gene TRBJ1-2; D may be TRBD1 (6 bases). CDR3 length: 14 amino acids. The germline V gene has CDR1 MNHNS and CDR2 SASEGT. The V and J ends lost 3 bases and 8 bases respectively, with 16 bases between them.

The genes are TRBV9 and TRBJ2-1, with 7 nucleotides matching TRBD2. The CDR3 spans 14 residues. With V trimmed by 1 base and J by 6 bases, 4 bases remained unmatched. Germline CDR1 is SGDLS and CDR2 is YYNGEE. The CDR3 DNA reads TGTGCCAGCAGCGTAAGCCCTAGCGGCAATGAGCAGTTCTTC. It translates to CASSVSPSGNEQFF.

The chain couples TRBV21-1 to TRBJ2-7; the D call of TRBD2 is as the table states it, not checked on the DNA. TRBV21-1 counts as a pseudogene. This CDR3 is built from 14 residues. This chain's CDR3 is CASSKGGNPYEQYF. The CDR3 nucleotides are TGTGCCAGCAGCAAGGGGGGGAACCCCTACGAGCAGTACTTC.

The chain joins TRBV27 to TRBJ2-1; 14 nucleotides line up with TRBD2. The germline gives CDR1 MNHEY, CDR2 SMNVEV (reference sequence). The J segment lost 8 bases and the V segment lost 4 bases, leaving 7 bases of the junction unmatched. This CDR3 has 16 residues. The CDR3 is CASSSMGLAGVDEQFF. The CDR3 DNA reads as TGTGCCAGCAGTTCGATGGGACTAGCGGGGGTCGATGAGCAGTTCTTC.

The chain is built from TRBV11-3 and TRBJ2-2, with D perhaps matching TRBD2 (5 bases). The V gene's germline CDR1 is SGHNT and CDR2 YENEEA. Trimming left V 5 bases short and J 1 base short, with 8 bases between. CDR3 length equals 14 residues. The CDR3 DNA follows: TGTGCCAGCAGCCTTCGGGGGAACACCGGGGAGCTGTTTTTT. This translates into CASSLRGNTGELFF.

This clone was detected only a few times. The J gene is TRBJ2-5, the V gene TRBV5-1; maybe TRBD1 (5 bases). Germline CDR1 reads SGHRS; CDR2 reads YFSETQ. V was pared by 4 bases and J by 2 bases, with 9 bases between. This CDR3 comprises 13 residues. The CDR3 DNA reads TGCGCCAGCAGCGCAGGGCCGCAAGAGACCCAGTACTTC. Its protein product is CASSAGPQETQYF.